Described below is a single T cell receptor beta chain sequence and its context. Its matching antigen is unknown. This entry is derived from a study of PD-1 blockade in classical Hodgkin lymphoma. The trim removed 5 bases at V and 1 base at J, leaving 2 bases unmatched. The CDR3 is made up of 15 amino acids. Germline CDR1 is SGHTA and CDR2 is FQGTGA. Some clones are missing from TCRdb's copy, which holds only in-frame ones; the method was immunoSEQ multiplex PCR. Among 41,000 or so clones, 76% were seen once, and the ten largest hold approximately 20%. Every patient relapsed after autologous stem cell transplantation, and brentuximab vedotin exposure varied. Complete response, partial response or progressive disease was recorded as best response. Findings and limits, study-wide: Nivolumab starters within 1 year of ASCT were excluded. Healthy donors were reported to have higher baseline TCR diversity than newly diagnosed patients. In CD4+ cells, TCR diversity went up significantly by C4D1, but in CD8+ cells it did not.

The sequence was obtained from a human donor with classical Hodgkin lymphoma. The chain links TRBV7-3 to TRBJ2-2; 9 positions agree with TRBD1. This specimen was peripheral blood mononuclear cells (PBMCs), taken at baseline. The CDR3 bases are TGTGCCAGCAGCCCGGGACAGGGGAACACCGGGGAGCTGTTTTTT. It specifies CASSPGQGNTGELFF.